This T cell receptor beta chain was identified in a study of cytomegalovirus exposure and HLA in healthy donors. Primers for the PCR totalled 60 Vbeta and 13 Jbeta. Only in-frame clones appear in the TCRdb table, and some are missing; sequencing was by immunoSEQ multiplex PCR. The repertoire holds 100,000 to 150,000 clones, with 74% as singletons. The V gene's germline CDR1 is SQVTM and CDR2 ANQGSEA. This CDR3 contains 13 residues. The ends were cut back, 8 bases at V and 4 bases at J, with 16 bases in the middle. The chain links TRBV29-1 to TRBJ2-3; D might be TRBD2 (6 bases). This TCR derives from a man aged 35 to 55 in good health and CMV-seropositive. Source material: PBMCs. CDR3 DNA: TGCAGCCTCCGGGGTTCGGGGGCAGATACGCAGTATTTT. Translating it yields CSLRGSGADTQYF.